One and the same sample provided the 8 T cell receptor beta chains below, sequenced in a study of CD8+CD57+ T cells in acquired aplastic anemia. TCR beta VDJ and CDR3 were profiled, and genomic DNA was the template. Each CDR3 protein is one row after TCRdb ran MiXCR on the reads. Found here are hundreds of thousands of distinct CDR3 sequences, 65% to 90% of them singletons; the top ten hold approximately 40%. All sequencing subjects had displayed CD8+CD57+ cell expansion on flow cytometry. Sequencing used sorted CD4+, CD8+, or CD8+CD57+ T cells (not recorded which) from PBMCs. The source is a human donor with aplastic anemia.

Notes on this clonotype: The junction differs from germline at one of its ends, possibly a read error. The chain combines TRBV7-8 with TRBJ1-1, with D possibly being TRBD1 (6 bases). This CDR3 has 15 amino acids. Per germline, CDR1 SGHVS and CDR2 FQNEAQ. As DNA, the CDR3 is TGTGCCAGCAGCTTAGCGGGGAGTCGGGACACGCAAGCTTTTTTT. Translating it yields CASSLAGSRDTQAFF.

As to this clonotype: One junction end does not reproduce the germline sequence, and a read error may be involved. The rearrangement uses TRBV2 and TRBJ2-7, with D possibly being TRBD2 (7 bases). Germline V lookup: CDR1 SNHLY, CDR2 FYNNEI. The CDR3 is 14 residues long. The DNA for the CDR3 is TGTGCCACCAGGGGCGGGGGCACAGATAACGAGCAGTTTTTC. It encodes CATRGGGTDNEQFF. Based on the CDR3 plus reference TRBV2 and TRBJ2-7, the full variable domain is EPEVTQTPSHQVTQMGQEVILRCVPISNHLYFYWYRQILGQKVEFLVSFYNNEISEKSEIFDDQFSVERPDGSNFTLKIRSTKLEDSAMYFCATRGGGTDNEQFFGPGTRLTVT.

Remarks on this clonotype: One end of the junction varies from germline; a read error may be responsible. The V call is TRBV5-6, the J call TRBJ2-5; possibly TRBD1 for D (5 bases). The CDR3 extends over 12 amino acids. Per germline, CDR1 SGHDT and CDR2 YYEEEE. The CDR3 here is CASRLGRKTQYF. DNA for the CDR3: TGTGCCAGCCGCTTGGGGCGGAAGACCCAGTACTTC.

The rearrangement joins TRBV7-2 to TRBJ1-4; unclear D gene. The CDR3 consists of 15 residues. With 5 bases removed from V and 16 bases from J, the gap between germline ends came to 26 bases. Germline loops: CDR1 SGHTA, CDR2 FQGNSA. The CDR3 spells CASSPAAGAHEKQFF. CDR3 bases: TGTGCCAGCAGCCCAGCGGCAGGTGCCCATGAAAAGCAGTTTTTT.

This clonotype appeared many times. This chain links TRBV20-1 with TRBJ1-5; 7 positions match TRBD1. The J segment lost 1 base and the V segment lost 3 bases, leaving 6 bases of the junction unmatched. Per the germline V gene, CDR1 is DFQATT and CDR2 is SNEGSKA (reference sequence). The CDR3 runs 15 residues. The CDR3 reads CSARTGHRSNQPQHF. CDR3 DNA sequence: TGCAGTGCTAGGACAGGGCATAGGAGCAATCAGCCCCAGCATTTT.

This chain uses TRBV19 with TRBJ2-1; TRBD2 aligns across 7 bases. CDR3 length: 15 residues. J lost 2 bases, V lost 6 bases, and 7 bases had no gene match. CDR1 is LNHDA and CDR2 is SQIVND in the germline V gene (reference sequence). The CDR3 loop is CASSRTSEAYNEQFF. The CDR3 DNA reads TGTGCCAGTAGCAGGACTAGTGAGGCCTACAATGAGCAGTTCTTC.

The chain joins TRBV7-9 to TRBJ2-7; D may be TRBD1 or TRBD2 (5 bases each). The CDR3 covers 13 residues. From germline, CDR1 is SEHNR and CDR2 FQNEAQ (reference sequence). CDR3 in amino acids: CASSSKGTHEENV. Here the CDR3 DNA reads TGTGCCAGCAGCTCCAAAGGGACCCACGAGGAGAACGTC.

V usage is TRBV19 and J usage is TRBJ2-7, with TRBD2 as a possible D gene (5 bases). The germline gives CDR1 LNHDA, CDR2 SQIVND (reference sequence). This CDR3 is built from 16 residues. The CDR3 reads CASSISWEYNQPQHYV. CDR3 sequence (DNA): TGTGCCAGTAGTATTTCTTGGGAGTACAATCAGCCCCAGCATTACGTC.